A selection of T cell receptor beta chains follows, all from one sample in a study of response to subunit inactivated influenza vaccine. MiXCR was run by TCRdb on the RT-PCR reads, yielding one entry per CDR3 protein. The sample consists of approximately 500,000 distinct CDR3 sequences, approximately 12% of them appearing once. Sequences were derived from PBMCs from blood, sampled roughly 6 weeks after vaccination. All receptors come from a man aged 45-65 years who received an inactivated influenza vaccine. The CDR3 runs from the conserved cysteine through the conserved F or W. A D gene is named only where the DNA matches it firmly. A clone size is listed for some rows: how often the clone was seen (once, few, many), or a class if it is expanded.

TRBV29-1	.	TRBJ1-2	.	TGCAGCGTTCCGTCGGGCGGGGCAGAGGGGAGCTATGGCTACACCTTC	CSVPSGGAEGSYGYTF
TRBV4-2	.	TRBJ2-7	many	TGTGCCAGCAGCCAAGATTGGGGCCAGGGGAGTTACGAGCAGTACTTC	CASSQDWGQGSYEQYF
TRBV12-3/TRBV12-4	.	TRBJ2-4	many	TGTGCCAGCAGTTTAGGAGGGGATGGATACATTCAGTACTTC	CASSLGGDGYIQYF
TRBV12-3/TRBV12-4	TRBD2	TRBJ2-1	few	TGTGCCAGCTATAGCGGGACCAACAATGAGCAGTTCTTC	CASYSGTNNEQFF
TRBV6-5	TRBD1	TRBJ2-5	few	TGTGCCAGCAGTTACTCCATTGGAACCGGGACAGGGAGAGAGACCCAGTACTTC	CASSYSIGTGTGRETQYF
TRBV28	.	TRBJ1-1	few	TGTGCCAGCACCCCGGTCCCACGGAACACTGAAGCTTTCTTT	CASTPVPRNTEAFF
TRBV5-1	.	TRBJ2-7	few	TGCGCCAGCAGCTTGGAGGCAGCAAGCCCCTACGAGCAGTACTTC	CASSLEAASPYEQYF
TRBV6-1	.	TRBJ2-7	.	TGTGCCAGCCGGGACTTAAACTTACTATACGAGCAGTACTTC	CASRDLNLLYEQYF
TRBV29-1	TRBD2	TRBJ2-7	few	TGCAGCGTTGAAGGGCTAGCGGGGATCTACGAGCAGTACTTC	CSVEGLAGIYEQYF
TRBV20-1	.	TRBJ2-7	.	TGCAGTGCTAGAGATCCCATCGCGGGATCCTACGAGCAGTACTTC	CSARDPIAGSYEQYF
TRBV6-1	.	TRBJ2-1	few	TGTGCCAGCAGTGAACCTAGTACCCATGAGCAGTTCTTC	CASSEPSTHEQFF
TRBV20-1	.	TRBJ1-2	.	TGCAGTGCGGAGAGAGGTCCCCAGGGAGATGGCTACACCTTC	CSAERGPQGDGYTF
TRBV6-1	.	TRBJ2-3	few	TGTGCCAGCAGTCTCTCTGCGGGACTGGCAGATACGCAGTATTTT	CASSLSAGLADTQYF
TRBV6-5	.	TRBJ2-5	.	TGTGCCAGCAGTTACCTGTCGGGGGGCCGGGAGACCCAGTACTTC	CASSYLSGGRETQYF
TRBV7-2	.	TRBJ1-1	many	TGTGCCAGCAGGATGAACACTGAAGCTTTCTTT	CASRMNTEAFF
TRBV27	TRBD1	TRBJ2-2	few	TGTGCCAGCAGCCAGACAGGGGGCGTCACCGGGGAGCTGTTTTTT	CASSQTGGVTGELFF
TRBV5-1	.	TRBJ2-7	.	TGCGCCAGCAGCTCATTCGACTTCAAGGGACACGAGCAGTACTTC	CASSSFDFKGHEQYF
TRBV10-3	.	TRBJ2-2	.	TGTGCCATCAGCAGACAGCCTACCGGGGAGCTGTTTTTT	CAISRQPTGELFF
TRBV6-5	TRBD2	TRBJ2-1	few	TGTGCCAGCAGTTTGGGGACTAGCCTTTTGGGTGAGCAGTTCTTC	CASSLGTSLLGEQFF
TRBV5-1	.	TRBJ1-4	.	TGCGCCAGCAGCGCGGGACTGGGAAGCGAAAAACTGTTTTTT	CASSAGLGSEKLFF
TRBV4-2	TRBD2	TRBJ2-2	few	TGTGCCAGCAGCCCCTGGGGGGGGAGGAACACCGGGGAGCTGTTTTTT	CASSPWGGRNTGELFF
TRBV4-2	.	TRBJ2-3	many	TGTGCCAGCAGCCAAGATCCGTGGGGGGGCACAGATACGCAGTATTTT	CASSQDPWGGTDTQYF
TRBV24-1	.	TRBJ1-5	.	TGTGCCACCAGTGATTTTGGTACCCCCCAGCATTTT	CATSDFGTPQHF
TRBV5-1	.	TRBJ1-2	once	TGCGCCAGCAGCATTCCGAGTCAGGGGAACTATGGCTACACCTTC	CASSIPSQGNYGYTF
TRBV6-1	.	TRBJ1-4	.	TGTGCCAGCAGGGAAACGGCACTAGGAGGGGAAAAACTGTTTTTT	CASRETALGGEKLFF
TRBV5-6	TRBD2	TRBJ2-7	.	TGTGCCAGCAGCCCCGGGGGGTCCCCCTACGAGCAGTACTTC	CASSPGGSPYEQYF
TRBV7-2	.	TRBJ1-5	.	TGTGCCAGCAGCTTAGGGGGGGCAGGCAATCAGCCCCAGCATTTT	CASSLGGAGNQPQHF
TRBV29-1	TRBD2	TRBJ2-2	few	TGCAGCGTTGGCGGGAGGGCCAGCCGGGAGCTGTTTTTT	CSVGGRASRELFF
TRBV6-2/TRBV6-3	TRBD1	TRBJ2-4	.	TGTGCCAGCAGTTACTTCCCCGGACAGGGGGACAGCATTCAGTACTTC	CASSYFPGQGDSIQYF
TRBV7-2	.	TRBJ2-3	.	TGTGCCAGCAGCTTTGGGCAGGCCAATCGCCCAGCGCAGTATTTT	CASSFGQANRPAQYF
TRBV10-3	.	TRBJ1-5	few	TGTGCCATCAGGGCAGAGAATAGCAATCAGCCCCAGCATTTT	CAIRAENSNQPQHF
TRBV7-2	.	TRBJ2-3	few	TGTGCCAGCAGCTTAGCGCTGGGATTAAGCACAGATACGCAGTATTTT	CASSLALGLSTDTQYF
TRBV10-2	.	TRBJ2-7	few	TGCGCCAGCAACGGACCCTCCGGTTTGGGGGAGCAGTACTTC	CASNGPSGLGEQYF
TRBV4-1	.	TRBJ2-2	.	TGCGCCAGCAGCCTAACCTCCCCCGGCACCGGGGAGCTGTTTTTT	CASSLTSPGTGELFF
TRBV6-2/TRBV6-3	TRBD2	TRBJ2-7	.	TGTGCCAGCAGTTACCGAAGCGGGGCGGGTGAGCAGTACTTC	CASSYRSGAGEQYF
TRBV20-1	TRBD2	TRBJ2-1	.	TGCAGTGCTGGGCGGAGCGGGGGTTCCTACAATGAGCAGTTCTTC	CSAGRSGGSYNEQFF
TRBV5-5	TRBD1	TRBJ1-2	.	TGTGCCAGCAGCTTGAATTCCCGGGACAGGGATAACTATGGCTACACCTTC	CASSLNSRDRDNYGYTF
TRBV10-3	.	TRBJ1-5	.	TGTGCCATCAGCTCGGGGGTTGGTTCGTTGCAGCCCCAGCATTTT	CAISSGVGSLQPQHF
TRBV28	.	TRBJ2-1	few	TGTGCCAGCAGTGACTATTACAATGAGCAGTTCTTC	CASSDYYNEQFF
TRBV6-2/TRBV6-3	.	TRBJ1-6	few	TGTGCCAGCAGCGCAGGGATTTCACCCCTCCACTTT	CASSAGISPLHF
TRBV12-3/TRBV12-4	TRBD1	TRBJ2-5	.	TGTGCCAGCAGTTTTTCCGGGACAGGGGGCGAGACCCAGTACTTC	CASSFSGTGGETQYF
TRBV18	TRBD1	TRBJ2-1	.	TGTGCCAGCTCAACCCCACAGGGGGCCCTCAATGAGCAGTTCTTC	CASSTPQGALNEQFF
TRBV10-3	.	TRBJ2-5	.	TGTGCCATCAGACAGGGTAACGGGTTTCAAGGGACCCAATATTTC	CAIRQGNGFQGTQYF
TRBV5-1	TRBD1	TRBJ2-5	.	TGCGCCAGCAGCTTGGGGGGACAGATACAAGAGACCCAGTACTTC	CASSLGGQIQETQYF
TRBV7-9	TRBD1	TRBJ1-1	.	TGTGCCAGCAGCTCGGACAGGGGGGGAAGCACTGAAGCTTTCTTT	CASSSDRGGSTEAFF
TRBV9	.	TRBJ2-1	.	TGTGCCAGCAGCGTAGGAGGGCCACGTAGAAATGAGCAGTTCTTC	CASSVGGPRRNEQFF
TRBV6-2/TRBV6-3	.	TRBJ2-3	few	TGTGCCAGCAGGAGCGGGCCTCCTCTAGGCACAGATACGCAGTATTTT	CASRSGPPLGTDTQYF
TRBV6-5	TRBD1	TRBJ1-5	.	TGTGCCAGCAGTTTGACAGGGACAAATCAGCCCCAGCATTTT	CASSLTGTNQPQHF
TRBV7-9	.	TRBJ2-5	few	TGTGCCAGCAGCTTAGCCCCCAGGGGCGCTGAAGAGACCCAGTACTTC	CASSLAPRGAEETQYF
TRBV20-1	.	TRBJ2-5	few	TGCAGTGCTAGTCAGGGGTTCCAGGAGACCCAGTACTTC	CSASQGFQETQYF
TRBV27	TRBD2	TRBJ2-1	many	TGTGCCAGCAGTCCAGGACTAGCGGGAGATCTCCCCGGGGGTGAGCAGTTCTTC	CASSPGLAGDLPGGEQFF